This entry concerns a single T cell receptor beta chain. What it recognizes is unknown. These data come from a study of cytomegalovirus exposure and HLA in healthy donors. Study-level points and caveats: Information on immune exposure was restricted to one variable (CMV serostatus). In a later analysis, TCR beta V- and J-gene trimming was associated with a missense DCLRE1C variant. Whilst most TCR sequences proved rare, a subset of public TCRs occurred across many donors.

The CDR3 length is 11 residues. V was clipped by 5 bases and J by 6 bases, with 7 bases between them. Germline-derived CDR1 and CDR2 are SEHNR and FQNEAQ (reference sequence). Primers for the PCR totalled 60 Vbeta and 13 Jbeta. Assay: immunoSEQ multiplex PCR; the TCRdb copy retains only in-frame clones and omits some. The sample lists 150,000 to 200,000 clones, about 77% occurring once. The sequence was collected from a woman aged 25 to 39 in good health and CMV-seropositive. This rearrangement joins TRBV7-9 to TRBJ1-1; D uncertain. What was sequenced was PBMCs. Written as DNA, the CDR3 is TGTGCCAGCAGCCCCGGGGCTGAAGCTTTCTTT. Residues: CASSPGAEAFF.